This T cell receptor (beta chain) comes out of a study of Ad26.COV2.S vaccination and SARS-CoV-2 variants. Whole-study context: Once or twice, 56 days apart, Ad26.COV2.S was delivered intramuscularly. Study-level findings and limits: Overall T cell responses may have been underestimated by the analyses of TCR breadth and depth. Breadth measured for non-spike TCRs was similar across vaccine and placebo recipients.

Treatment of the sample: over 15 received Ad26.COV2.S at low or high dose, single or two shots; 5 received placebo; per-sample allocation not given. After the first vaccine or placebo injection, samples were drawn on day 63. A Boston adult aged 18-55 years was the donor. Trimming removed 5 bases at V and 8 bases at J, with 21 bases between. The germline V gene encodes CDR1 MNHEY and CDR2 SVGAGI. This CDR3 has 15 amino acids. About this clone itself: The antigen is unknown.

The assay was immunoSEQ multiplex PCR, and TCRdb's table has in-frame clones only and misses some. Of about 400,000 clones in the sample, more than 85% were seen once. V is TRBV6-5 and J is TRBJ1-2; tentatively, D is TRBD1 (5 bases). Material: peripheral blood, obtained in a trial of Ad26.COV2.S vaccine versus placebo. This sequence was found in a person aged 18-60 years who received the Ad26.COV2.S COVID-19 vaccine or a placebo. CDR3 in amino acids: CASSRIFDSGSGYTF. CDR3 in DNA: TGTGCCAGCAGTCGAATTTTTGACTCAGGGAGCGGCTACACCTTC.